The rows below give T cell receptor beta chains drawn from one sample of a study of cytomegalovirus exposure and HLA in healthy donors. This table comes from immunoSEQ multiplex PCR, and its TCRdb copy is limited to in-frame clones, with some not included. The sample records 170,000 or so clones, roughly 79% being singletons. The sequencing input was PBMCs. Receptors originate from a woman between 50 and 59 years old in good health and CMV-seropositive. CDR3s include the opening cysteine and the closing phenylalanine or tryptophan. A D gene is named only where the DNA matches it firmly. For some rows the clone size is stated as once, few or many, or as a class when expanded; others skip it.

len,j_gene,d_gene,abundance,v_gene,CDR3aa,CDR3nt
13,TRBJ2-7,-,few,TRBV7-6,CASSPARQSEQYF,TGTGCCAGCAGCCCGGCCCGACAGAGCGAGCAGTACTTC
17,TRBJ2-1,TRBD2,-,TRBV5-4,CASSAGGGALSYNEQFF,TGTGCCAGCAGCGCGGGCGGGGGGGCCCTATCCTACAATGAGCAGTTCTTC
14,TRBJ1-4,-,once,TRBV7-8,CASSSQRSGEKLFF,TGTGCCAGCAGCTCCCAAAGATCGGGGGAGAAACTGTTTTTT
12,TRBJ2-7,-,-,TRBV5-4,CASSPIGLEQYF,TGTGCCAGCAGCCCGATCGGTCTCGAGCAGTACTTC
15,TRBJ2-4,-,few,TRBV4-3,CASSQDSSRGNIQYF,TGCGCCAGCAGCCAAGATAGCAGTAGGGGAAACATTCAGTACTTC
15,TRBJ1-6,-,-,TRBV27,CASRATVSYNSPLHF,TGTGCCAGCAGAGCCACTGTCTCCTATAATTCACCCCTCCACTTT
16,TRBJ2-3,TRBD2,once,TRBV10-3,CAISESASGATDTQYF,TGTGCCATCAGTGAGTCCGCTAGCGGGGCCACAGATACGCAGTATTTT
13,TRBJ2-3,-,-,TRBV30,CAWSVRGTDTQYF,TGTGCCTGGAGTGTTCGGGGCACAGATACGCAGTATTTT
15,TRBJ2-6,-,-,TRBV6-1,CASNSGSPGANGLTF,TGTGCCAGCAACTCCGGTTCTCCTGGGGCCAACGGCCTGACTTTC
14,TRBJ1-2,-,-,TRBV5-1,CASSLDGTNYGYTF,TGCGCCAGCAGCTTGGACGGGACTAACTATGGCTACACCTTC
15,TRBJ2-1,-,-,TRBV11-3,CASSPDGSSYNEQFF,TGTGCCAGCAGCCCAGACGGGAGTTCCTACAATGAGCAGTTCTTC
17,TRBJ1-1,TRBD1,-,TRBV4-3,CASSQEPGGAGNTEAFF,TGCGCCAGCAGCCAAGAACCAGGGGGCGCGGGGAACACTGAAGCTTTCTTT
15,TRBJ2-5,-,-,TRBV2,CASKAGSGQGETQYF,TGTGCCAGTAAGGCAGGGTCGGGTCAAGGGGAGACCCAGTACTTC
15,TRBJ1-3,TRBD1,-,TRBV9,CASSVTAGGRNTIYF,TGTGCCAGCAGCGTAACGGCAGGGGGAAGAAACACCATATATTTT
13,TRBJ2-5,-,-,TRBV19,CASSIASQETQYF,TGTGCCAGTAGTATAGCCAGCCAAGAGACCCAGTACTTC
16,TRBJ2-1,-,-,TRBV4-1,CASNLLPTLPYNEQFF,TGCGCCAGCAACCTCCTACCTACGCTGCCCTACAATGAGCAGTTCTTC
15,TRBJ2-7,-,-,TRBV4-3,CASSQDRATRSEQYF,TGCGCCAGCAGCCAAGATCGAGCGACTAGATCCGAGCAGTACTTC
14,TRBJ2-5,-,-,TRBV6-5,CASSPFDYQETQYF,TGTGCCAGCAGCCCCTTCGACTACCAAGAGACCCAGTACTTC
17,TRBJ2-4,TRBD2,-,TRBV4-3,CASSQDWLAGVENIQYF,TGCGCCAGCAGCCAAGATTGGCTAGCGGGAGTGGAAAACATTCAGTACTTC
15,TRBJ2-7,TRBD1,-,TRBV28,CASSSTGTGAYEQYF,TGTGCCAGCAGTTCCACCGGGACAGGGGCCTACGAGCAGTACTTC
15,TRBJ2-7,TRBD1,-,TRBV7-8,CASSPGQGVIYEQYF,TGTGCCAGCAGCCCAGGACAGGGAGTTATTTACGAGCAGTACTTC
15,TRBJ2-1,TRBD2,-,TRBV7-2,CASSPSGGRYNEQFF,TGTGCCAGCAGCCCAAGCGGGGGCCGCTACAATGAGCAGTTCTTC
15,TRBJ2-3,-,-,TRBV7-2,CASSYLGEGTDTQYF,TGTGCCAGCAGCTACTTGGGGGAGGGCACAGATACGCAGTATTTT
15,TRBJ1-2,-,-,TRBV19,CASSTGTSRGYGYTF,TGTGCCAGTAGTACGGGGACATCCCGGGGCTATGGCTACACCTTC
15,TRBJ2-5,TRBD1,few,TRBV5-1,CASSWTGGGQETQYF,TGCGCCAGCAGCTGGACAGGGGGCGGACAAGAGACCCAGTACTTC
14,TRBJ1-2,-,-,TRBV5-4,CASSRGGEGYGYTF,TGTGCCAGCAGCCGGGGGGGGGAAGGGTATGGCTACACCTTC
15,TRBJ1-6,TRBD1,-,TRBV7-2,CASSLGWTGDSPLHF,TGTGCCAGCAGCTTAGGTTGGACAGGGGACTCACCCCTCCACTTT
18,TRBJ1-1,TRBD1,-,TRBV11-3,CASSLFGWKQGVNTEAFF,TGTGCCAGCAGCTTATTTGGATGGAAACAGGGGGTTAACACTGAAGCTTTCTTT
15,TRBJ1-1,TRBD1,-,TRBV7-6,CASSAGGTGGAEAFF,TGTGCCAGCAGCGCCGGCGGGACAGGGGGGGCTGAAGCTTTCTTT
19,TRBJ1-2,TRBD1,-,TRBV11-3,CASSLRGVETGAILNGYTF,TGTGCCAGTAGCTTAAGGGGGGTTGAGACAGGGGCAATCCTAAATGGCTACACCTTC
15,TRBJ1-5,-,-,TRBV4-2,CASSQAHGVDQPQHF,TGTGCCAGCAGCCAAGCGCACGGGGTGGATCAGCCCCAGCATTTT
13,TRBJ1-3,-,few,TRBV9,CASSSSRENTIYF,TGTGCCAGCAGTTCAAGCAGGGAAAACACCATATATTTT
13,TRBJ1-6,TRBD1,-,TRBV30,CASGQGAGSPLHF,TGTGCCAGCGGACAGGGGGCCGGGTCACCCCTCCACTTT
15,TRBJ2-1,TRBD2,-,TRBV30,CAWTVTSGGSGEQFF,TGTGCCTGGACCGTGACTAGCGGGGGCTCCGGTGAGCAGTTCTTC
14,TRBJ2-5,-,-,TRBV15,CATSPRTVQETQYF,TGTGCCACCAGCCCACGGACTGTCCAAGAGACCCAGTACTTC
14,TRBJ2-7,TRBD2,few,TRBV2,CASSPGWGEGEQYF,TGTGCCAGCAGTCCCGGCTGGGGGGAGGGTGAGCAGTACTTC
14,TRBJ1-1,-,few,TRBV6-6,CASSYGGGSTEAFF,TGTGCCAGCAGTTACGGGGGGGGAAGCACTGAAGCTTTCTTT
14,TRBJ1-2,-,-,TRBV6-5,CASSSRGNDYGYTF,TGTGCCAGCAGCTCCAGGGGTAACGACTATGGCTACACCTTC
13,TRBJ1-2,-,-,TRBV7-2,CASSLKLNYGYTF,TGTGCCAGCAGCTTGAAGCTAAACTATGGCTACACCTTC
14,TRBJ2-3,TRBD2,many,TRBV19,CASSIAGGLDTQYF,TGTGCCAGTAGTATAGCGGGAGGGCTTGATACGCAGTATTTT
15,TRBJ2-1,TRBD2,-,TRBV7-3,CASSVRLAGFEEQFF,TGTGCCAGCAGCGTAAGACTAGCGGGCTTTGAGGAGCAGTTCTTC
18,TRBJ2-2,-,-,TRBV11-2,CASSSLSSPFEPPGMLFF,TGTGCCAGCAGCTCCCTCTCCTCGCCTTTTGAGCCGCCCGGGATGCTGTTTTTT
16,TRBJ1-5,-,-,TRBV30,CAWSVDRGSTYQPQHF,TGTGCCTGGAGTGTAGATCGGGGGTCAACTTATCAGCCCCAGCATTTT
16,TRBJ2-1,TRBD2,once,TRBV10-1,CASSEKWAGGRGEQFF,TGCGCCAGCAGTGAGAAGTGGGCGGGGGGGCGAGGTGAGCAGTTCTTC
16,TRBJ2-3,TRBD2,-,TRBV5-4,CAGSLIGRGNTDTQYF,TGTGCCGGCAGCCTCATAGGGAGGGGTAATACAGATACGCAGTATTTT